This TCR beta chain was captured in a study of cytomegalovirus exposure and HLA in healthy donors. This PCR relied on a set of 60 Vbeta primers and 13 Jbeta primers. Sequencing used immunoSEQ multiplex PCR; TCRdb keeps in-frame clones, though not all of them. There are roughly 97,000 clones in the sample; approximately 73% occur only once, and under 4.5% lies in the top ten. Germline values: CDR1 LNHNV, CDR2 YYDKDF (reference sequence). The CDR3 extends over 15 amino acids. The ends lost 4 bases at V and 7 bases at J; junction bases unmatched: 6. As for this clone: Its target is unknown.

Findings and limits, study-wide: According to a later analysis, donors in an Asian-associated ancestry cluster reportedly had fewer N-insertions than the roughly 660-donor mean. Reportedly, diagnosis of cytomegalovirus status by the classifier showed high specificity and sensitivity. When the data were analyzed later, several of the most significant clusters appeared to be linked to common viral pathogens.

Sequenced: PBMCs. The receptor was derived from a man in his forties in good health and CMV-seronegative. The V and J genes are TRBV15 and TRBJ2-1, with 11 bases aligning to TRBD2. The CDR3 nucleotides are TGTGCCACCAGCAATTTAGCGGGGGGGCTGAATGAGCAGTTCTTC. Protein product: CATSNLAGGLNEQFF.